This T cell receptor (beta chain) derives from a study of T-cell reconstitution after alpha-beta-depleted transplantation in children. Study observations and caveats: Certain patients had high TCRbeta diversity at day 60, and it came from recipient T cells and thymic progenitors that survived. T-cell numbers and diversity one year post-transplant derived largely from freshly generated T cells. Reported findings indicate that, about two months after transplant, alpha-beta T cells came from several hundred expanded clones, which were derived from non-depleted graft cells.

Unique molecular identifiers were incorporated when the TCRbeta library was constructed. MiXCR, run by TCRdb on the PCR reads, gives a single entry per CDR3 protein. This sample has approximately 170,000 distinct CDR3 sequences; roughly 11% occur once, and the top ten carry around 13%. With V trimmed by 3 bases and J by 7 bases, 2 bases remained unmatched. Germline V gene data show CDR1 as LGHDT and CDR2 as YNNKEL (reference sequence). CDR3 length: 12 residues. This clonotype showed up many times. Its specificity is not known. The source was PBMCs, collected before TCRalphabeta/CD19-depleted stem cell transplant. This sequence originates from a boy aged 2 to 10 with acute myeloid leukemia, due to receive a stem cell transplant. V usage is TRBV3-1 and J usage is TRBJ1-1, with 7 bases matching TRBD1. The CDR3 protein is CASSHGTDEAFF. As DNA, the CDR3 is TGTGCCAGCAGCCATGGGACAGATGAAGCTTTCTTT.